Given below is one T cell receptor (beta chain) in context. The CDR3 runs 13 residues. Trimming stripped 4 bases from V and 4 bases from J, with 10 bases between. Looked up from germline, CDR1 is SGHAT and CDR2 is FQNNGV. This entry belongs to a study of blood T cell repertoires in COVID-19. Study context: The United States, Italy and Spain supplied acute and convalescent COVID-19 samples.

Measured with immunoSEQ multiplex PCR; TCRdb has only the in-frame clones, and not every one. The sample carries 250,000 to 300,000 clones, about nine tenths recorded once. Donors were grouped by their self-reported clinical history. The material sequenced was PBMCs or T cells enriched from blood (not recorded which). This TCR derives from a middle-aged woman who had recovered from COVID-19. The chain combines TRBV11-2 with TRBJ2-5; maybe TRBD2 (5 bases). CDR3 residues: CASSSGMAETQYF. DNA for the CDR3: TGTGCCAGCAGCTCGGGAATGGCAGAGACCCAGTACTTC.